This TCR beta chain stems from a study of PD-1 blockade in classical Hodgkin lymphoma. Specified time point: newly diagnosed, previously untreated cHL patient sample. Thawed PBMCs underwent magnetic negative selection to yield purified CD4+ T cells. The CDR3 contains 12 residues. V was cut by 6 bases and J by 1 base, with 1 base left in between. Per germline, CDR1 MDHEN and CDR2 SYDVKM. Points from the study as a whole: Possibly reflecting disease activity or prior therapy, repertoire differences have causes that remain undefined. Reports indicated that newly diagnosed patients had lower baseline TCR diversity than healthy donors did.

As regards this clone: As yet, its antigen is unknown.

The data were produced by immunoSEQ multiplex PCR, yet TCRdb's version contains in-frame clones alone and is incomplete. The sample has some 16,000 clones; 86% are singletons. The chain combines TRBV28 with TRBJ2-6; no reliable D call. The sequence was collected from a human donor with classical Hodgkin lymphoma. Sequencing was done on a sample of CD4+ T cells from blood. The chain's CDR3 is CASRSGANVLTF. The CDR3 region has the DNA TGTGCCAGCAGATCTGGGGCCAACGTCCTGACTTTC.